These T cell receptor beta chains were read from a single sample in a study of T-cell memory formation after mild COVID-19. In TCRdb, the 5' RACE reads were re-called with MiXCR into one record per CDR3 protein. This sample has roughly 400,000 distinct CDR3 sequences, with about 16% found just once. Sequenced material: PBMCs or a T cell subset sorted from them (not recorded which). These receptor sequences come from a man aged 18 to 35 who had mild COVID-19 (a few samples of this study predate the infection). Cell type and time point are not known. The CDR3 runs from the conserved cysteine through the conserved F or W. The order of the fields is CDR3 DNA, CDR3 protein, J gene, D gene, V gene, clone size. D genes are given only for firm matches. Some rows have no size entry. The others give once, few or many, or a class for an expanded clone.

cdr3_nt: TGCGCCAGCAGCCAAGAGGAAGGGTCCCGGCGTTATTTT; cdr3_aa: CASSQEEGSRRYF; j_call: TRBJ2-3; d_call: .; v_call: TRBV4-3; clone_size: .
cdr3_nt: TGTGCCAGCGGCGGACAGGGGGCCCACGAGCAGTACTTC; cdr3_aa: CASGGQGAHEQYF; j_call: TRBJ2-7; d_call: TRBD1; v_call: TRBV6-1; clone_size: .
cdr3_nt: TGTGCCAGCTCACCACAAGCCCGGAGCACAGATACGCAGTATTTT; cdr3_aa: CASSPQARSTDTQYF; j_call: TRBJ2-3; d_call: .; v_call: TRBV18; clone_size: few
cdr3_nt: TGTGCCAGCAGATGGGGTGATAGCAATCAGCCCCAGCATTTT; cdr3_aa: CASRWGDSNQPQHF; j_call: TRBJ1-5; d_call: .; v_call: TRBV12-3/TRBV12-4; clone_size: .
cdr3_nt: TGTGCCAGCAGTCCCCCCGGGACAGGGGGAGATACGCAGTATTTT; cdr3_aa: CASSPPGTGGDTQYF; j_call: TRBJ2-3; d_call: TRBD1; v_call: TRBV7-6; clone_size: .
cdr3_nt: TGCAGCGTTGAAGTGCCGCGGGGGCAGGGCTACACCTTC; cdr3_aa: CSVEVPRGQGYTF; j_call: TRBJ1-2; d_call: .; v_call: TRBV29-1; clone_size: few
cdr3_nt: TGTGCCAGCAGTTTTAGAAGCAGGGTCGCCGGGGAGCTGTTTTTT; cdr3_aa: CASSFRSRVAGELFF; j_call: TRBJ2-2; d_call: .; v_call: TRBV11-2; clone_size: few
cdr3_nt: TGTGCCATCAGCCGGGACTCAACAGTCCATGAGCAGTTCTTC; cdr3_aa: CAISRDSTVHEQFF; j_call: TRBJ2-1; d_call: .; v_call: TRBV10-3; clone_size: few
cdr3_nt: TGTGCCAGCAGCTTGGCCTCTGGGTCGGGCACTGAAGCTTTCTTT; cdr3_aa: CASSLASGSGTEAFF; j_call: TRBJ1-1; d_call: .; v_call: TRBV5-5; clone_size: many
cdr3_nt: TGTGCCAGCAGTTCCCCCTACAGGGCCAACTATGGCTACACCTTC; cdr3_aa: CASSSPYRANYGYTF; j_call: TRBJ1-2; d_call: .; v_call: TRBV27; clone_size: .
cdr3_nt: TGTGCCAGCAGTTTAGGCAAAACAGGGAATCAGCCCCAGCATTTT; cdr3_aa: CASSLGKTGNQPQHF; j_call: TRBJ1-5; d_call: .; v_call: TRBV28; clone_size: .
cdr3_nt: TGTGCCAGCAGTTACGTCACGGGCACCGGGGAGCTGTTTTTT; cdr3_aa: CASSYVTGTGELFF; j_call: TRBJ2-2; d_call: .; v_call: TRBV6-5; clone_size: .
cdr3_nt: TGTGCCAGCAGACTGACCGGGAGCCTTGGGGGAAGCGCCATATATTTT; cdr3_aa: CASRLTGSLGGSAIYF; j_call: TRBJ1-3; d_call: .; v_call: TRBV28; clone_size: .
cdr3_nt: TGCAGCGCCTTCCCAGGCGGGGTAGAGAGACAAAACAATGAGCAGTTCTTC; cdr3_aa: CSAFPGGVERQNNEQFF; j_call: TRBJ2-1; d_call: .; v_call: TRBV29-1; clone_size: few
cdr3_nt: TGTGCCAGCAGCTTCGGGGGGGCGCGGGAGACCCAGTACTTC; cdr3_aa: CASSFGGARETQYF; j_call: TRBJ2-5; d_call: TRBD2; v_call: TRBV11-2; clone_size: .
cdr3_nt: TGTGCCAGTAGTATAGTCGGGGGTGGGAATGAGCAGTTCTTC; cdr3_aa: CASSIVGGGNEQFF; j_call: TRBJ2-1; d_call: .; v_call: TRBV19; clone_size: .
cdr3_nt: TGTGCCAGCAGCTTGGGGACAGGACTCGGGGGCTACACCTTC; cdr3_aa: CASSLGTGLGGYTF; j_call: TRBJ1-2; d_call: TRBD1; v_call: TRBV5-6; clone_size: .
cdr3_nt: TGTGCCAGCAGCTTAGCGTTGGGGGGCACTGAGACCCAGTACTTC; cdr3_aa: CASSLALGGTETQYF; j_call: TRBJ2-5; d_call: .; v_call: TRBV7-2; clone_size: .
cdr3_nt: TGTGCCAGCAGCTCACAGGGGGGGTCCTACAATGAGCAGTTCTTC; cdr3_aa: CASSSQGGSYNEQFF; j_call: TRBJ2-1; d_call: .; v_call: TRBV5-8; clone_size: few
cdr3_nt: TGTGCCAGCAGCCAAGACGGATTTCGCAGGGGGCTGGGTGGGGACACTGAAGCTTTCTTT; cdr3_aa: CASSQDGFRRGLGGDTEAFF; j_call: TRBJ1-1; d_call: TRBD1; v_call: TRBV14; clone_size: many
cdr3_nt: TGTGCCAGCAGCCCAACTAGGATCGCCGGGGAGCTGTTTTTT; cdr3_aa: CASSPTRIAGELFF; j_call: TRBJ2-2; d_call: .; v_call: TRBV7-9; clone_size: few
cdr3_nt: TGCGCCAGCAGCTTCCGGACAGGGTCAAATGAGCAGTTCTTC; cdr3_aa: CASSFRTGSNEQFF; j_call: TRBJ2-1; d_call: TRBD1; v_call: TRBV5-1; clone_size: many
cdr3_nt: TGTGCCAGCAGTTTACACAGGGGCACTGAAGCTTTCTTT; cdr3_aa: CASSLHRGTEAFF; j_call: TRBJ1-1; d_call: TRBD1; v_call: TRBV27; clone_size: few
cdr3_nt: TGTGCCAGCTCTCCGCCAGCAGATACGCAGTATTTT; cdr3_aa: CASSPPADTQYF; j_call: TRBJ2-3; d_call: .; v_call: TRBV18; clone_size: many
cdr3_nt: TGTGCCAGCAGCTCCCCGCCCGGCGGAAGCACAGATACGCAGTATTTT; cdr3_aa: CASSSPPGGSTDTQYF; j_call: TRBJ2-3; d_call: .; v_call: TRBV7-3; clone_size: few
cdr3_nt: TGTGCCAGCAGCCGTAGCGGGGCAACCTACAATGAGCAGTTCTTC; cdr3_aa: CASSRSGATYNEQFF; j_call: TRBJ2-1; d_call: TRBD2; v_call: TRBV11-2; clone_size: few
cdr3_nt: TGCGCCAGCGGACTAGCGGAAAATGAGCAGTTCTTC; cdr3_aa: CASGLAENEQFF; j_call: TRBJ2-1; d_call: TRBD2; v_call: TRBV10-2; clone_size: .
cdr3_nt: TGTGCCAGCAAGCTATTGAGCTCCTACAATGAGCAGTTCTTC; cdr3_aa: CASKLLSSYNEQFF; j_call: TRBJ2-1; d_call: .; v_call: TRBV2; clone_size: few
cdr3_nt: TGTGCCAGCAGCACCGGGACTTGGGCATACAATGAGCAGTTCTTC; cdr3_aa: CASSTGTWAYNEQFF; j_call: TRBJ2-1; d_call: .; v_call: TRBV7-2; clone_size: few
cdr3_nt: TGCGCCAGCAGCGTAGACAGCAGGAACACTGAAGCTTTCTTT; cdr3_aa: CASSVDSRNTEAFF; j_call: TRBJ1-1; d_call: .; v_call: TRBV5-1; clone_size: .
cdr3_nt: TGTGCCAGCAGCGCCCCGACGGGCGACAATGAGCAGTTCTTC; cdr3_aa: CASSAPTGDNEQFF; j_call: TRBJ2-1; d_call: .; v_call: TRBV5-4; clone_size: few
cdr3_nt: TGTGCCAGCAGTCCTGACAGGGTGGACATTCAGTACTTC; cdr3_aa: CASSPDRVDIQYF; j_call: TRBJ2-4; d_call: TRBD1; v_call: TRBV2; clone_size: .
cdr3_nt: TGTGCCAGCACCAGGGACCGGAACACTGAAGCTTTCTTT; cdr3_aa: CASTRDRNTEAFF; j_call: TRBJ1-1; d_call: .; v_call: TRBV12-3/TRBV12-4; clone_size: few
cdr3_nt: TGCGCCAGCAGCCTCCTAGGGGGGACTACTCAAGAGACCCAGTACTTC; cdr3_aa: CASSLLGGTTQETQYF; j_call: TRBJ2-5; d_call: .; v_call: TRBV5-1; clone_size: .
cdr3_nt: TGCGCCAGCAGCATGCCCAGGGGGTGGAGAAACACTGAAGCTTTCTTT; cdr3_aa: CASSMPRGWRNTEAFF; j_call: TRBJ1-1; d_call: TRBD1; v_call: TRBV4-1; clone_size: few
cdr3_nt: TGTGCCAGCAGCCTGGGAGGGATCCGGACAGAAAAACTGTTTTTT; cdr3_aa: CASSLGGIRTEKLFF; j_call: TRBJ1-4; d_call: .; v_call: TRBV7-2; clone_size: .
cdr3_nt: TGTGCCAGCAGCCAAGAACCGACAGTCGTGGCAGATACGCAGTATTTT; cdr3_aa: CASSQEPTVVADTQYF; j_call: TRBJ2-3; d_call: .; v_call: TRBV14; clone_size: .
cdr3_nt: TGTGCCAGTAGTATGGTAGGGGATCCCAATACGAATGAGCAGTTCTTC; cdr3_aa: CASSMVGDPNTNEQFF; j_call: TRBJ2-1; d_call: .; v_call: TRBV19; clone_size: many
cdr3_nt: TGTGCCAGCAGCCCTCGGGGTCAGCGGGGGGGCGATACGCAGTATTTT; cdr3_aa: CASSPRGQRGGDTQYF; j_call: TRBJ2-3; d_call: TRBD2; v_call: TRBV7-3; clone_size: .
cdr3_nt: TGTGCCAGCAGCCGAGTGGGGGACCAAGAGACCCAGTACTTC; cdr3_aa: CASSRVGDQETQYF; j_call: TRBJ2-5; d_call: .; v_call: TRBV5-4; clone_size: .
cdr3_nt: TGTGCCAGCAGCTTACGGGGGACGGGAAGCACAGATACGCAGTATTTT; cdr3_aa: CASSLRGTGSTDTQYF; j_call: TRBJ2-3; d_call: .; v_call: TRBV7-9; clone_size: .